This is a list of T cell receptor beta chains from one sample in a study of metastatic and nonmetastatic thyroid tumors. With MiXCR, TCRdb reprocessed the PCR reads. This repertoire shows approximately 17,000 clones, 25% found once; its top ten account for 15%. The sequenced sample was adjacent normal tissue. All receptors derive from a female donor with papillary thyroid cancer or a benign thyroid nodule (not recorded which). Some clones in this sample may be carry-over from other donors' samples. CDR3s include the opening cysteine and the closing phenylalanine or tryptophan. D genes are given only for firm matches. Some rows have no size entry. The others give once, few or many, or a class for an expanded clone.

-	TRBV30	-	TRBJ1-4	TGTGCCTGCGTCCTGGGCGAAAAACTGTTTTTT	CACVLGEKLFF
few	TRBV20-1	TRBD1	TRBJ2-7	TGCAGTGCAACCTGGACAGGGAACTCCTACGAGCAGTACTTC	CSATWTGNSYEQYF
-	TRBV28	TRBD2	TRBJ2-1	TGTGCCAGCAGTCAAATTCGACTAGCGGAATTTAACAATGAGCAGTTCTTC	CASSQIRLAEFNNEQFF
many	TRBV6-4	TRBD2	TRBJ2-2	TGTGCCAGCAGCAGGTCTGGGGAGGGGATGAACACCGGGGAGCTGTTTTTT	CASSRSGEGMNTGELFF
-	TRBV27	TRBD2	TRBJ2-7	TGTGCCAGCAGTCCTCTAGCGGGAGCCTACGAGCAGTACTTC	CASSPLAGAYEQYF
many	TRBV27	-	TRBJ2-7	TGTGCCAGCAGCACATCCGACAGGCTCCACGAGCAGTACTTC	CASSTSDRLHEQYF
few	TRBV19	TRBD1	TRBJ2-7	TGTGCCAGTAGCTTGACAGGGGGAACCTACGAGCAGTACTTC	CASSLTGGTYEQYF
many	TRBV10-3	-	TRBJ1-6	TGTGCCATCAGTGAGTCACCCCGCATAAGGTCCCATAATTCACCCCTCCACTTT	CAISESPRIRSHNSPLHF
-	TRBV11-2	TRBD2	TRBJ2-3	TGTGCCAGCAGCCCCGGCGAGGGGCGGGAGGGCGATTCAGATACGCAGTATTTT	CASSPGEGREGDSDTQYF
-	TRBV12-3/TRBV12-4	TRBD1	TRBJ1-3	TGTGCCAGCAGAGCGGGACAGGGAGAAAACACCATATATTTT	CASRAGQGENTIYF
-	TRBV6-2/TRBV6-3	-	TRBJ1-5	TGTGCCAGCCACGATCCTCTCAATCAGCCCCAGCATTTT	CASHDPLNQPQHF
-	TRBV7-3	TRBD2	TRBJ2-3	TGTGCCAGCAGCTTAACCCAAATAGCGGGGGGGCCAACAGATACGCAGTATTTT	CASSLTQIAGGPTDTQYF
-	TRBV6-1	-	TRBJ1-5	TGTGCCAGCAGACCTCAGGGGACGGTGAATCAGCCCCAGCATTTT	CASRPQGTVNQPQHF
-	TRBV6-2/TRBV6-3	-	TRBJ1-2	TGTGCCAGCAGTCTAAACTTGGGGGCCCTGGCTGGCTACACCTTC	CASSLNLGALAGYTF
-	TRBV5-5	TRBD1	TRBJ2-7	TGTGCCAGCAGGCATACAGGGGACCTCACCTACGAGCAGTACTTC	CASRHTGDLTYEQYF
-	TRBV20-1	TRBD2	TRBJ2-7	TGCAGTGCTCCCCGGGGCGGGGGGATCTCCTACGAGCAGTACTTC	CSAPRGGGISYEQYF
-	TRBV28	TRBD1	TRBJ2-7	TGTGCCAGCCGTCATCGGGACAGCAGCTACGAGCAGTACTTC	CASRHRDSSYEQYF
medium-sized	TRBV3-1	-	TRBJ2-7	TGTGCCAGCAGCACCCCCTACGAGCAGTACTTC	CASSTPYEQYF
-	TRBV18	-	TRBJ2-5	TGTGCCAGCTCACCACCGGGACTCCAAGAGACCCAGTACTTC	CASSPPGLQETQYF
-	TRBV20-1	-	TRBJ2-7	TGCAGTGCTAGACCAATCGGACAGAGCTCCTACGAGCAGTACTTC	CSARPIGQSSYEQYF
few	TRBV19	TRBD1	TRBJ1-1	TGTGCCAGTAGAATACAGGGGAATTTGGGCACTGAAGCTTTCTTT	CASRIQGNLGTEAFF
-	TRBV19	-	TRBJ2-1	TGTGCCAGTCGTGACCTGACAGGTCCGCTCGATGAGCAGGTCTTC	CASRDLTGPLDEQVF
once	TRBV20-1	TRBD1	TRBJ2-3	TGCAGTGCCACAGAGACGCCGACAGGGAAGAAAGATACGCAGTATTTT	CSATETPTGKKDTQYF
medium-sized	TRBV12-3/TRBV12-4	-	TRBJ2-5	TGTGCCAGCAGCCCCGCAGGACAAGAGACCCAGTACTTC	CASSPAGQETQYF
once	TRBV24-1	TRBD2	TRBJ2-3	TGTGCCACCAGTGATTTGGCAACTAGCGGGAGTACAGATACGCAGTATTTT	CATSDLATSGSTDTQYF
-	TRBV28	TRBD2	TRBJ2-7	TGTGCCAGCAAAACTAGCGGGACCTCCTACGAGCAGTACTTC	CASKTSGTSYEQYF
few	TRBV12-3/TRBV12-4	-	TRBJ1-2	TGTGCCAGCAGTTCTAGGGGTGGCTACACCTTC	CASSSRGGYTF